Given below is one T cell receptor (beta chain) in context. This sample stems from a study of blood T cell repertoires in COVID-19. Study-wide context: The origin of the acute and convalescent COVID-19 samples was the United States, Italy and Spain. Nucleic acid was either cDNA or gDNA, and it came from T cells, B-cell-depleted T cells, or PBMCs.

In the original analysis: Quantification of nucleated cells was approximated via reference gene primer amplification. Method: immunoSEQ multiplex PCR; TCRdb's copy keeps in-frame clones and lacks some. That table furnishes V, J and clone size, whereas the DNA furnished D and trimming. The table shows approximately 360,000 clones, with roughly 90% occurring only once. This TCR was recovered from a man aged 35 to 55 with acute or convalescent COVID-19. Sequencing used peripheral blood.

CDR3 in DNA: TGTGCCAGCAGCGGAGGACAGGGGAGCGCAACTAATGAAAAACTGTTTTTT. Translated, it gives CASSGGQGSATNEKLFF. The chain combines TRBV3-1 (or the pseudogene TRBV3-2) with TRBJ1-4, with 9 bases fitting TRBD1. Germline CDR1 reads LGHDT; CDR2 reads YNNKEL (reference sequence). J lost 0 bases, V lost 5 bases, and 7 bases had no gene match. CDR3 size: 17 residues.